One sample yielded the 8 T cell receptor beta chains listed below, sequenced in a study of blood T cell repertoires in COVID-19 (dated by TCRdb to 2018 to 2020). Library preparation used the immunoSEQ multiplex PCR assay. The immuneACCESS repertoire file appears here via TCRdb, limited to in-frame rearrangements. These files lack a portion of the clones; in checked studies, under half of the deficit traces to unresolved V genes, and the cause of the others is not known. The sample table contains 150,000 to 200,000 clones; only one count was recorded for approximately 79% of them. The ten largest clones represent about 25% of the sample. Sequenced: peripheral blood. Every receptor here comes from a woman aged 70-85 years with acute or convalescent COVID-19.

CDR3 amino acids: CASSLTSSYNSPLHF. CDR3 nucleotide sequence: TGTGCCAGCAGCTTAACGAGCTCCTATAATTCACCCCTCCACTTT. The V call is TRBV7-3, the J call TRBJ1-6; D gene uncertain. This CDR3 region has 15 residues. Trimming took 0 bases from V and 0 from J, leaving 3 bases between them. Germline V gene sequence: CDR1 SGHTA, CDR2 FQGTGA.

In DNA, the CDR3 is TGTGCCAGCAGCTCAATCCTCGGCTATGGCTACACCTTC. Translating it yields CASSSILGYGYTF. The chain is built from TRBV7-9 and TRBJ1-2, with D uncertain. The germline CDR1 and CDR2 sequences are SEHNR and FQNEAQ (reference sequence). Trimming left V 4 bases short and J 4 bases short, with 10 bases between. This CDR3 comprises 13 residues.

The rearrangement links TRBV2 to TRBJ2-2; D is unclear. CDR1 and CDR2 (germline): SNHLY, FYNNEI. CDR3 length: 12 residues. The V and J ends lost 6 bases and 6 bases respectively, with 8 bases between them. The CDR3 DNA sequence: TGTGCCAGCAGAGAGGTTCCCGGGGAGCTGTTTTTT. It is translated as CASREVPGELFF.

V gene TRBV12-3 or TRBV12-4 combines with J gene TRBJ2-3; no definite D call. This CDR3 region has 13 residues. Trimming took 3 bases from V and 6 from J, leaving 10 bases between them. The CDR3 DNA reads as TGTGCCAGCAGTTTCTCCAGCAGGGATACGCAGTATTTT. It yields the protein CASSFSSRDTQYF.

The chain recombines TRBV5-6 with TRBJ2-5, with 7 bases matching TRBD1. Trimming at V came to 3 bases and at J to 2 bases, leaving 4 bases not matched to a gene. CDR1 is SGHDT, CDR2 YYEEEE, per germline. This CDR3 has 14 amino acids. The CDR3, as DNA: TGTGCCAGCAGCTCGACAGGGCATCAAGAGACCCAGTACTTC. Protein product: CASSSTGHQETQYF.

CDR3 loop: CASKLTGGEVYGYTF. CDR3 nucleotide sequence: TGTGCCAGTAAGTTAACAGGGGGCGAAGTCTATGGCTACACCTTC. This chain connects TRBV19 to TRBJ1-2, with 9 bases fitting TRBD1. CDR1 is LNHDA, CDR2 SQIVND, per germline (reference sequence). This CDR3 has 15 amino acids. V gave up 7 bases and J gave up 4 bases; unmatched junction bases: 10. Together with reference TRBV19 and TRBJ1-2, the CDR3 gives the full variable domain: DGGITQSPKYLFRKEGQNVTLSCEQNLNHDAMYWYRQDPGQGLRLIYYSQIVNDFQKGDIAEGYSVSREKKESFPLTVTSAQKNPTAFYLCASKLTGGEVYGYTFGSGTRLTVV.

The chain links TRBV12-3 or TRBV12-4 to TRBJ1-1; unclear D gene. The CDR3 has 12 residues. The V gene lost 3 bases and the J gene lost 4 bases, with 6 bases spanning the gap. The CDR3 here is CASSFPFTEAFF. As DNA, the CDR3 is TGTGCCAGCAGTTTCCCGTTCACTGAAGCTTTCTTT.

This clone has just a few counts. Written as DNA, the CDR3 is TGCGCCAGCAGTACAGGGTTGCAGCCCCAGCATTTT. It specifies CASSTGLQPQHF. The J gene is TRBJ1-5, the V gene TRBV10-1; tentatively, D is TRBD1 (6 bases). Germline V CDR1 and CDR2: WNHNN, SYGVQD (reference sequence). This CDR3 is built from 12 residues. Trimming pared 5 bases from V and 7 bases from J, leaving 9 bases between.